A selection of T cell receptor beta chains follows, all from one sample in a study of human T cells and chemical hapten exposure. TCRdb fed the RACE reads into MiXCR, producing one record per CDR3 protein. The sample lists around 80,000 distinct CDR3 sequences, around 7% occurring once. The input for sequencing was whole blood, taken in connection with sensitization to the hapten diphenylcyclopropenone (DPC). All receptors derive from a woman in her twenties or thirties with alopecia areata. Some clones in this sample may be carry-over from other donors' samples. Both conserved end residues are part of each CDR3. A D gene is named only where the DNA matches it firmly. Expanded clones get a size class; other rows say once, few or many, or leave the size out.

j_call clone_size d_call v_call cdr3_aa cdr3_nt
TRBJ2-5 many TRBD2 TRBV6-1 CASRITSGGAVRETQYF TGTGCCAGCAGGATTACTAGCGGGGGGGCAGTTAGGGAGACCCAGTACTTC
TRBJ1-1 NA NA TRBV29-1 CSFQPQGLEAFF TGCAGCTTCCAACCACAGGGTTTAGAAGCTTTCTTT
TRBJ2-3 many NA TRBV12-3/TRBV12-4 CASSLGARTDTQYF TGTGCCAGCAGTTTAGGTGCCCGCACAGATACGCAGTATTTT
TRBJ2-7 few NA TRBV12-3/TRBV12-4 CASSFRSSYEQYF TGTGCCAGCAGTTTCCGGAGCTCCTACGAGCAGTACTTC
TRBJ2-1 many TRBD2 TRBV7-9 CASSLNLAGGYNEQFF TGTGCCAGCAGCTTAAACCTAGCGGGGGGCTACAATGAGCAGTTCTTC
TRBJ1-2 few NA TRBV3-1 CASSRGEVNYGYTF TGTGCCAGCAGCCGGGGGGAGGTTAACTATGGCTACACCTTC
TRBJ1-2 NA NA TRBV7-2 CASSLPFEGYTF TGTGCCAGCAGCTTGCCCTTCGAGGGCTACACCTTC
TRBJ1-6 NA NA TRBV20-1 CSAKFTGTNSPLHF TGCAGTGCCAAATTCACAGGGACTAATTCACCCCTCCACTTT
TRBJ2-7 many NA TRBV20-1 CSARALGRGLYEQYF TGCAGTGCTAGAGCCCTAGGCAGGGGCCTCTACGAGCAGTACTTC
TRBJ1-2 many TRBD1 TRBV27 CASSSRPGQGRIANYGYTF TGTGCCAGCAGTTCCCGGCCGGGACAGGGCAGGATAGCTAACTATGGCTACACCTTC
TRBJ2-7 many NA TRBV7-6 CASSLARPQDEQYF TGTGCCAGCAGCTTAGCCCGGCCGCAGGACGAGCAGTACTTC
TRBJ2-5 many NA TRBV6-6 CASKRSSDARRETQYF TGTGCCAGTAAGAGATCTAGTGATGCGCGGAGGGAGACCCAGTACTTC
TRBJ1-1 many NA TRBV9 CASSAQTKNTEAFF TGTGCCAGCAGCGCCCAGACAAAGAACACTGAAGCTTTCTTT
TRBJ2-1 few TRBD2 TRBV29-1 CSVERPGAGNSYNEQFF TGCAGCGTTGAACGTCCCGGAGCGGGGAACTCCTACAATGAGCAGTTCTTC